Sequencing of this T cell receptor (beta chain) was carried out in a study of blood T cell repertoires in COVID-19 (dated by TCRdb to the early 2020s). For the study in its entirety: The collaborator samples originated in the United States, Italy and Spain and spanned the acute and convalescent phases of COVID-19. The dataset comprised deeply sampled blood TCRbeta repertoires from subjects exposed to, actively infected with, or recovered from COVID-19. Nearly every sample came with metadata listing a de-identified subject ID, COVID-19 status, age in years and sex. The material from the prospective study consisted of cDNA or gDNA derived from T cells, B-cell-depleted T cells, or PBMCs. A freely available public database, intended as a resource for researchers studying the immune response to SARS-CoV-2, is where the repertoires were released. Where available, HLA class I and class II types were obtained from metadata supplied by the sample provider rather than from assay-based typing. Samples came from the ongoing ImmuneRACE study (first 160 participants) plus 1,254 subjects from 6 global collaborators.

This clone was found a few times. Its specific antigen is unknown. Base quality data are lacking; no much larger clone is found one base away. CDR1 and CDR2 were assigned from the germline V gene (reference sequence) as LNHDA and SQIVND. Counted from cysteine to phenylalanine, this CDR3 has 15 amino acids. Only the CDR3 region is kept as DNA, spanning 45 bases read in frame from base 1. Ends trimmed: V by 3 bases, J by 7 bases; bases unmatched to a gene: 7. The collaborating institutions used their own protocols to collect whole blood in K2EDTA tubes. For TCRbeta analysis, collaborators shipped samples in one of three forms: frozen whole blood, isolated PBMCs, or DNA extracted from either of those sample types. TCRbeta CDR3 regions were amplified from genomic DNA by means of the immunoSEQ Assay, a bias-controlled multiplex PCR. On the authors' methods: Within the assay, amplification of reference gene primers was used to estimate how many nucleated cells each sample contained. Sequence reads were collapsed and filtered to measure the absolute abundance of every unique TCRbeta CDR3 rearrangement. Productive Simpson clonality was computed per sample as the square root of Simpson's diversity index over productive rearrangements. The table comes from immuneACCESS by way of TCRdb, which keeps in-frame sequences with V and J called. Part of the clones is missing from these tables; in studies checked, under half for an unresolved V gene and the rest for unknown reasons. V, J and clone size are taken as reported in that table, and D and trimming were inferred from the DNA itself. Present in this sample are roughly 250,000 clones, roughly 80% of which were seen just once. The ten largest clones add up to 4% of the sample.

The research as a whole found: How much clinical and demographic metadata was included differed by source and by participant, and the metadata was provided uncurated.

The clonotype comes from a woman aged 40 to 50 with active or convalescent COVID-19. Sequenced: peripheral blood. The V and J genes are TRBV19 and TRBJ1-4; TRBD1 lines up with 8 middle nucleotides. The DNA sequence reads TGTGCCAGTAGTATTATTGGACAGGGTGGTGAAAAACTGTTTTTT. Protein translation: CASSIIGQGGEKLFF.